Listed here are 10 T cell receptor beta chains from one sample, sequenced in a study of monozygotic twins with inflammatory bowel disease (dated by TCRdb to between 2018 and 2020). The receptor library was made with 5' RACE. The listed sequencing device is Illumina HiSeq 2500. TCRdb reanalyzed the reads, keeping one entry per CDR3 protein sequence and omitting DNA. The sample table records approximately 330,000 distinct CDR3 sequences. Around 2% of the sample rests with the top ten. Sequencing used blood. The receptors come from a human donor with ulcerative colitis or Crohn's disease, or a healthy co-twin of an affected twin (not recorded which).

The V call is TRBV19, the J call TRBJ2-1; TCRdb's assignment of TRBD1 cannot be checked, as there is no DNA. Germline V gene sequence: CDR1 LNHDA, CDR2 SQIVND (reference sequence). The CDR3 totals 13 residues. The CDR3 protein is CASSIRDYNEQFF.

CDR3 in amino acids: CATNPLAGEQETQYF. The chain recombines TRBV28 with TRBJ2-5; TCRdb's assignment of TRBD2 cannot be checked, as there is no DNA. CDR3 length: 15 residues. CDR1 is MDHEN, CDR2 SYDVKM, per germline.

The V call is TRBV5-5, the J call TRBJ1-1. Germline assignment: CDR1 SGHKS and CDR2 YYEKEE (reference sequence). The CDR3 has 14 residues. The CDR3 region is CASSLVGSPTEAFF.

The CDR3 spells CASSSGPGLAYNEQFF. V and J are TRBV5-1 and TRBJ2-1; there is no DNA to check the TCRdb D call of TRBD2. The CDR3 totals 16 residues. Looked up from germline, CDR1 is SGHRS and CDR2 is YFSETQ.

The chain joins TRBV2 to TRBJ1-2; the TRBD1 assignment by TCRdb is unverifiable without DNA. Germline CDR1 is SNHLY and CDR2 is FYNNEI. The CDR3 covers 15 residues. The CDR3 loop reads CASSASRGNNYGYTF.

This chain joins TRBV18 and TRBJ1-2; the TRBD1 assignment by TCRdb is unverifiable without DNA. The germline V gene has CDR1 KGHSH and CDR2 LQKENI. There are 14 residues in the CDR3. CDR3 residues: CASSPKGQGDGYTF.

The V and J genes are TRBV29-1 and TRBJ2-2; the TCRdb D gene call, TRBD2, has no DNA to confirm it. This CDR3 region has 13 residues. Germline assignment: CDR1 SQVTM and CDR2 ANQGSEA. CDR3 amino acids: CSVRRENTGELFF.

The rearrangement links TRBV11-2 to TRBJ1-6; TCRdb's assignment of TRBD1 cannot be checked, as there is no DNA. This CDR3 is built from 12 residues. Germline V CDR1 and CDR2: SGHAT, FQNNGV. The CDR3 loop reads CASSPWGSPLHF. The full variable domain, in which reference TRBV11-2 and TRBJ1-6 provide the parts outside the CDR3, is EAGVAQSPRYKIIEKRQSVAFWCNPISGHATLYWYQQILGQGPKLLIQFQNNGVVDDSQLPKDRFSAERLKGVDSTLKIQPAKLEDSAVYLCASSPWGSPLHFGNGTRLTVT.

This chain uses TRBV5-1 with TRBJ2-2; TCRdb names TRBD1, which stays unverified in the absence of DNA. This CDR3 is 11 amino acids long. The germline CDR1 and CDR2 sequences are SGHRS and YFSETQ. Here the CDR3 reads CASSRGVELFF. The entire variable domain, with the rest obtained from reference TRBV5-1 and TRBJ2-2, is as follows: KAGVTQTPRYLIKTRGQQVTLSCSPISGHRSVSWYQQTPGQGLQFLFEYFSETQRNKGNFPGRFSGRQFSNSRSEMNVSTLELGDSALYLCASSRGVELFFGEGSRLTVL.

The rearrangement joins TRBV12-3 or TRBV12-4 to TRBJ2-7; TCRdb's D call of TRBD1 is untestable without DNA. This CDR3 is 15 amino acids long. The CDR3 loop reads CASSFQALGAYEQYF.